This T cell receptor beta chain was identified during a study of blood T cells in healthy people across ages. Study-wide points: Per-million-T-cell TCR beta diversity fell roughly linearly with age. Diversity was higher, and naive CD4+ cells more numerous, in long-lived donors than in aged donors.

Primers used in a second PCR of about 7 to 12 cycles were a sample-barcoded 5' primer and a J-beta primer mix. TCRdb independently ran MiXCR on the 5' RACE reads; one entry per CDR3 protein. The profile shows roughly 900,000 distinct CDR3 sequences, 40% to 60% of them singletons. Sample donors were healthy Caucasian individuals that came from Russia, aged roughly 6 to 100. Every sample gave at least 6 micrograms of total RNA when it was extracted. Concerning this clonotype itself: Its antigen is not identified.

The CDR3 has 15 amino acids. Between the trimmed V and J ends, which lost 3 bases and 4 bases, there was a span of 15 bases. The sequenced sample was blood. The chain combines TRBV12-3 or TRBV12-4 with TRBJ1-2, with D uncertain. This receptor was identified in a man aged 25-45 years in good health. DNA of the CDR3: TGTGCCAGCAGTTTTGTAGGGCAGAACAGCTATGGCTACACCTTC. Its protein product is CASSFVGQNSYGYTF.